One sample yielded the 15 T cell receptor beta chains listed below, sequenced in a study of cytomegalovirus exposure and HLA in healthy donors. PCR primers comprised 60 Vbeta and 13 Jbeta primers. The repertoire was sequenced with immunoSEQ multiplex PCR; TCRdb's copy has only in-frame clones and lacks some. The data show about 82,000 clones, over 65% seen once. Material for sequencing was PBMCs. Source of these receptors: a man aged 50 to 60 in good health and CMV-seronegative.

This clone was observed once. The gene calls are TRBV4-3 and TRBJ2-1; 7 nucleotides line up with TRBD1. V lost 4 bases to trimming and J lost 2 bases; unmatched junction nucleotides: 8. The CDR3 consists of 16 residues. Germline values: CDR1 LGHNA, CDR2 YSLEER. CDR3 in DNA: TGCGCCAGCAGCCGGCTAGGGACAGCCGCCTACAATGAGCAGTTCTTC. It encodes CASSRLGTAAYNEQFF.

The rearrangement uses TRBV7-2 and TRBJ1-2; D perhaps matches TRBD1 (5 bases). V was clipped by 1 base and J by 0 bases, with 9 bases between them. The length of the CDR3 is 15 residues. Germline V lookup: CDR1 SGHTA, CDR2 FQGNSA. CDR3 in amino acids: CASSLEGAPNYGYTF. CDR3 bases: TGTGCCAGCAGCTTAGAAGGGGCGCCTAACTATGGCTACACCTTC. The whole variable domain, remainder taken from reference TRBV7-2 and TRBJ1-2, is GAGVSQSPSNKVTEKGKDVELRCDPISGHTALYWYRQSLGQGLEFLIYFQGNSAPDKSGLPSDRFSAERTGGSVSTLTIQRTQQEDSAVYLCASSLEGAPNYGYTFGSGTRLTVV.

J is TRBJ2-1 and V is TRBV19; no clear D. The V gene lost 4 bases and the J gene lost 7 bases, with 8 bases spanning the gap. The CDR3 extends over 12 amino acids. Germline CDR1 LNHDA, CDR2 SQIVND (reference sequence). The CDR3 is CASSTRLNEQFF. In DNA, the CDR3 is TGTGCCAGTAGTACCAGGCTGAATGAGCAGTTCTTC.

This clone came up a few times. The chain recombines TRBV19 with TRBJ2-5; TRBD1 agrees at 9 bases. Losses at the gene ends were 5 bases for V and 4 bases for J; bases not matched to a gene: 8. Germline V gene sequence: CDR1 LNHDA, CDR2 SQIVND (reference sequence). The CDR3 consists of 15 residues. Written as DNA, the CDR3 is TGTGCCAGTAGTGCCGGACAGGGGTCGGGAGAGACCCAGTACTTC. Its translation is CASSAGQGSGETQYF.

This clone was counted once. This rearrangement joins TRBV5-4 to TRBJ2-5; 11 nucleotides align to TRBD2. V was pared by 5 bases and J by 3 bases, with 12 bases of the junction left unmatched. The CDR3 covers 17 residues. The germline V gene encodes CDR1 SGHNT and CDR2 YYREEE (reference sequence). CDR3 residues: CASSSPVSGGAKETQYF. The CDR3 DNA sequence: TGTGCCAGCAGTTCGCCGGTTAGCGGGGGGGCCAAAGAGACCCAGTACTTC. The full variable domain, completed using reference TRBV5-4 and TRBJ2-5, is ETGVTQSPTHLIKTRGQQVTLRCSSQSGHNTVSWYQQALGQGPQFIFQYYREEENGRGNFPPRFSGLQFPNYSSELNVNALELDDSALYLCASSSPVSGGAKETQYFGPGTRLLVL.

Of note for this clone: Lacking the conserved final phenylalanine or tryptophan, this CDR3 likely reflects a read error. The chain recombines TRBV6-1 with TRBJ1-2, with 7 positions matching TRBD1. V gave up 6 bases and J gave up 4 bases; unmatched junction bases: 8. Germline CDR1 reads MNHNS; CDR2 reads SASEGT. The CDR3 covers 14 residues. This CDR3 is CASRSTGNFYGYTL. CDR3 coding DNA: TGTGCCAGCAGATCGACAGGGAATTTCTATGGCTACACCCTC.

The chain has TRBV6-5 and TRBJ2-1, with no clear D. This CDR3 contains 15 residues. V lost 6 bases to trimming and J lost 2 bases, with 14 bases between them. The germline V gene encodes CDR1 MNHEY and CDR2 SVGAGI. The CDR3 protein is CASRPFVQAYNEQFF. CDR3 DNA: TGTGCCAGCAGGCCTTTCGTGCAGGCCTACAATGAGCAGTTCTTC.

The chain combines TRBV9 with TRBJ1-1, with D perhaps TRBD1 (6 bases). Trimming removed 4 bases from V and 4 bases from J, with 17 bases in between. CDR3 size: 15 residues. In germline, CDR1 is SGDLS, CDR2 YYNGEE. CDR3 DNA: TGTGCCAGCAGCAAGGGGGGGTCCCTGGGCACTGAAGCTTTCTTT. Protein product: CASSKGGSLGTEAFF. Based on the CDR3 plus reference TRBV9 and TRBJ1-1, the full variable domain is DSGVTQTPKHLITATGQRVTLRCSPRSGDLSVYWYQQSLDQGLQFLIQYYNGEERAKGNILERFSAQQFPDLHSELNLSSLELGDSALYFCASSKGGSLGTEAFFGQGTRLTVV.

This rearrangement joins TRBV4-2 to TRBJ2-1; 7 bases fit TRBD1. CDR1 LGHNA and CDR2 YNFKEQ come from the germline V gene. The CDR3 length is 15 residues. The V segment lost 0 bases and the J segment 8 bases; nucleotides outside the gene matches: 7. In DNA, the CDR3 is TGTGCCAGCAGCCAAGATCTAGGGGGCCGGGATGAGCAGTTCTTC. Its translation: CASSQDLGGRDEQFF.

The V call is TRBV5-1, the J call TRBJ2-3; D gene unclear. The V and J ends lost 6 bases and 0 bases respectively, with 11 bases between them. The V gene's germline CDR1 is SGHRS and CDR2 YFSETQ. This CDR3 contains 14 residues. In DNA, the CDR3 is TGCGCCAGCAAACTGTTACCTAGCACAGATACGCAGTATTTT. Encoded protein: CASKLLPSTDTQYF.

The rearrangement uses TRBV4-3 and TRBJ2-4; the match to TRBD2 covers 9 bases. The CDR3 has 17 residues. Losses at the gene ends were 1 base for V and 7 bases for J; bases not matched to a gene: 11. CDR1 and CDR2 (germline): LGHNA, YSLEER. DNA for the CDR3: TGCGCCAGCAGCCAAGTTATTACTAGCGGGTCCGGGAACATTCAGTACTTC. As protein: CASSQVITSGSGNIQYF.

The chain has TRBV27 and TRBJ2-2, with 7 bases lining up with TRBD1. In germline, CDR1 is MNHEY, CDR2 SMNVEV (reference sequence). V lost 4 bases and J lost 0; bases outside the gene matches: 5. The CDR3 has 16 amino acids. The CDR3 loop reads CASSSRGLSNTGELFF. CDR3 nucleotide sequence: TGTGCCAGCAGTTCTAGGGGGCTTTCGAACACCGGGGAGCTGTTTTTT.

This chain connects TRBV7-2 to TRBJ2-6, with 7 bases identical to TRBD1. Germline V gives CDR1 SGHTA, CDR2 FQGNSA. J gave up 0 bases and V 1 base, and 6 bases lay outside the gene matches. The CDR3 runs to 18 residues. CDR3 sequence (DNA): TGTGCCAGCAGCTTAGTAGGGGGCGGGTTCTCTGGGGCCAACGTCCTGACTTTC. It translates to CASSLVGGGFSGANVLTF. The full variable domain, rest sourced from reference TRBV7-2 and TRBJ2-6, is GAGVSQSPSNKVTEKGKDVELRCDPISGHTALYWYRQSLGQGLEFLIYFQGNSAPDKSGLPSDRFSAERTGGSVSTLTIQRTQQEDSAVYLCASSLVGGGFSGANVLTFGAGSRLTVL.

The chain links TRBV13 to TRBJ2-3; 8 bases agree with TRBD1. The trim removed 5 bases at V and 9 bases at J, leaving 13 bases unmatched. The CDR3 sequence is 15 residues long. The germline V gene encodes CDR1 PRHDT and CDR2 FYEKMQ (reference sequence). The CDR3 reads CASSPPDRDTGTQYF. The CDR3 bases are TGTGCCAGCAGCCCGCCGGACAGGGACACTGGGACGCAGTATTTT.

This CDR3 is CSVGTSEHNEQFF. The CDR3 region has the DNA TGCAGCGTTGGGACTAGCGAGCACAATGAGCAGTTCTTC. This chain connects TRBV29-1 to TRBJ2-1; 9 bases are a match to TRBD2. Per the germline V gene, CDR1 is SQVTM and CDR2 is ANQGSEA. This CDR3 region has 13 residues. The trim removed 4 bases at V and 5 bases at J, leaving 3 bases unmatched.